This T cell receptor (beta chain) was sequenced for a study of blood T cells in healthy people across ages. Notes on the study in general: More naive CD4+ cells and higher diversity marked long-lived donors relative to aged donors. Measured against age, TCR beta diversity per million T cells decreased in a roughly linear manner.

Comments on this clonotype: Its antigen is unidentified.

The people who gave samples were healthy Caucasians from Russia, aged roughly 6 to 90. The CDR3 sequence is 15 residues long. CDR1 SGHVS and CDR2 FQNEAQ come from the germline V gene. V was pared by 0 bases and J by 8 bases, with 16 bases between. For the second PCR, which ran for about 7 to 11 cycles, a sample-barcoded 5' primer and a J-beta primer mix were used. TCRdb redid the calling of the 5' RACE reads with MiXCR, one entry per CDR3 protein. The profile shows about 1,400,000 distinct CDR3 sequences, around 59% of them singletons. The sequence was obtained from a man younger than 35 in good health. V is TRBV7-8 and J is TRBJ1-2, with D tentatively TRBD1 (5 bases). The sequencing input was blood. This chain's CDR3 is CASSLAPGTPVGYTF. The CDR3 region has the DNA TGTGCCAGCAGCTTAGCGCCGGGGACTCCCGTGGGCTACACCTTC.